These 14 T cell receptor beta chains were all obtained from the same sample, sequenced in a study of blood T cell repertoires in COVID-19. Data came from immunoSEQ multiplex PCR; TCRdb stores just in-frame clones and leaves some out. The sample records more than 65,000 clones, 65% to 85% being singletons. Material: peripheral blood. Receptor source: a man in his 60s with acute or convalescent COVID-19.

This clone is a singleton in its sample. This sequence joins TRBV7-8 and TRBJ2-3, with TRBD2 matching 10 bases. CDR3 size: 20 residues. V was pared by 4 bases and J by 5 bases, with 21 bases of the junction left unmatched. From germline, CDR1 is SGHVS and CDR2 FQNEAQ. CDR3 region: CASSSRGSGGSGLTQDTQYF. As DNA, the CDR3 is TGTGCCAGCAGCTCCAGGGGTAGCGGGGGGTCTGGTTTGACACAAGATACGCAGTATTTT.

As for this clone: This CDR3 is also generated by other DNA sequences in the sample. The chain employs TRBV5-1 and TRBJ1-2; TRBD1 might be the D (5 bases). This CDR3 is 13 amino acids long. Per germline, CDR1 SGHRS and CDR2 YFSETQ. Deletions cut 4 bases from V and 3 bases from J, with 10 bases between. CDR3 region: CASSLQGDYGYTF. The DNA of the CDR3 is TGCGCCAGCAGCCTACAAGGGGACTATGGCTACACCTTC.

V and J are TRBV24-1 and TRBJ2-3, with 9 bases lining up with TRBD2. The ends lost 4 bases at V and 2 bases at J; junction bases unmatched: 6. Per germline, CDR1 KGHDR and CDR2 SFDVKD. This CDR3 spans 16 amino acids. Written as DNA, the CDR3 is TGTGCCACCAGTGACTCTAGCGGGGAGGTCACAGATACGCAGTATTTT. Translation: CATSDSSGEVTDTQYF.

The CDR3 DNA is TGTGCCAGCAGCCCAGGAGGGGGGGGTTACAATGAGCAGTTCTTC. It is translated as CASSPGGGGYNEQFF. The genes are TRBV4-2 and TRBJ2-1; D is possibly TRBD2 (7 bases). This CDR3 has 15 residues. Trimming shortened V by 4 bases and J by 4 bases, and 14 bases separated the two germline ends. Germline V gives CDR1 LGHNA, CDR2 YNFKEQ.

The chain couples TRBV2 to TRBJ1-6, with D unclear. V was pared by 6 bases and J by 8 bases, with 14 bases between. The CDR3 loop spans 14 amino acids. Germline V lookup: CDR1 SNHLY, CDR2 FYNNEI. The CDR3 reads CASRIDIPYSPLHF. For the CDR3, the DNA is TGTGCCAGCAGAATAGACATCCCTTATTCACCCCTCCACTTT.

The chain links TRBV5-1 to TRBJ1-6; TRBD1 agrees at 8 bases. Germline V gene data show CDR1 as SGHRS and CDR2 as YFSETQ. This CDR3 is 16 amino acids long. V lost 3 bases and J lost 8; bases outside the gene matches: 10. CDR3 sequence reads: CASSSTTGAEHSPLHF. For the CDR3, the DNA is TGCGCCAGCAGCTCCACGACAGGGGCTGAGCATTCACCCCTCCACTTT. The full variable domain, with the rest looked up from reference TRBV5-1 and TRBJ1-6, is KAGVTQTPRYLIKTRGQQVTLSCSPISGHRSVSWYQQTPGQGLQFLFEYFSETQRNKGNFPGRFSGRQFSNSRSEMNVSTLELGDSALYLCASSSTTGAEHSPLHFGNGTRLTVT.

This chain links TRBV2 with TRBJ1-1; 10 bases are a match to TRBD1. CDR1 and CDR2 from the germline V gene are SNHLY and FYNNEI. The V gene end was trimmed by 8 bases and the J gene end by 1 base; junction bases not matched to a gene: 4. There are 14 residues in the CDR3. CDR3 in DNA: TGTGCCAGCGGACGGGACAGGGGGAACACTGAAGCTTTCTTT. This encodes CASGRDRGNTEAFF.

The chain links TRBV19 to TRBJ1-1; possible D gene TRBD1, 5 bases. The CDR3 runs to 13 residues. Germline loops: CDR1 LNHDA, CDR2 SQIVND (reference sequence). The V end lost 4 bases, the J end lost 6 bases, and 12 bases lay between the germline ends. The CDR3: CASSRGDWAEAFF. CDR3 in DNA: TGTGCCAGTAGTAGGGGCGATTGGGCTGAAGCTTTCTTT.

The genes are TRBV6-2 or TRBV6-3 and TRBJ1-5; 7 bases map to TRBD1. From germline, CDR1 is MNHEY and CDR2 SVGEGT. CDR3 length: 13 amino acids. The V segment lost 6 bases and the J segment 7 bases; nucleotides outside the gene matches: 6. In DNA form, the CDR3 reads TGTGCCAGCAGCTTGACAGGGTACCAGCCCCAGCATTTT. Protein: CASSLTGYQPQHF.

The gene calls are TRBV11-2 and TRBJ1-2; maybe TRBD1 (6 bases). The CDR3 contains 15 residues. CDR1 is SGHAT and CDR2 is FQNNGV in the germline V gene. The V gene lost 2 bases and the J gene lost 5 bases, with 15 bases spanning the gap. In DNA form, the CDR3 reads TGTGCCAGCAGCTTAAACACCGGACAGTCTTATGGCTACACCTTC. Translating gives CASSLNTGQSYGYTF.

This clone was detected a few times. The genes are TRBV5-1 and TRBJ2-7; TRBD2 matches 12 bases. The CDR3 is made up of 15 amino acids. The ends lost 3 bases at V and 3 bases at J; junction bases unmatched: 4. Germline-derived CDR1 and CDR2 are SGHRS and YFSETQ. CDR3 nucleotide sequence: TGCGCCAGCAGCTCCTCGACTAGCGGGGGCTACGAGCAGTACTTC. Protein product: CASSSSTSGGYEQYF.

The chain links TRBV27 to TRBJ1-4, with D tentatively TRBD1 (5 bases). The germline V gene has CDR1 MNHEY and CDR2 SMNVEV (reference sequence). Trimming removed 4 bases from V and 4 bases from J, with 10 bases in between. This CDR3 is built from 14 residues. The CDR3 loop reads CASSSDRYNEKLFF. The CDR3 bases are TGTGCCAGCAGTTCCGACAGATATAATGAAAAACTGTTTTTT.

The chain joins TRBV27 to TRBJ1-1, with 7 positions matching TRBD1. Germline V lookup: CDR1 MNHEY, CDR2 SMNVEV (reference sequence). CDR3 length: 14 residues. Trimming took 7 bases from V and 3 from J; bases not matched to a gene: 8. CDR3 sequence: CASNQRGPDTEAFF. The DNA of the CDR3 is TGTGCCAGCAATCAAAGGGGGCCCGACACTGAAGCTTTCTTT.

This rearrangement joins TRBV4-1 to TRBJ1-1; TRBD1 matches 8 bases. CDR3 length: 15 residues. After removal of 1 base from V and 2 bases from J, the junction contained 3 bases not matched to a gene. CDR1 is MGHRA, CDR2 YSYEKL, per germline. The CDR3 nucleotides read TGCGCCAGCAGCCAAGGTCAGGGGGCAAACACTGAAGCTTTCTTT. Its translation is CASSQGQGANTEAFF.